The rows below give T cell receptor beta chains drawn from one sample of a study of T cell changes during pregnancy in multiple sclerosis. Method: immunoSEQ multiplex PCR; TCRdb's copy keeps in-frame clones and lacks some. In the table there are 50,000 to 65,000 clones, approximately 94% of which are singletons. The sample consisted of CD8+ T cells from peripheral blood mononuclear cells, taken in the second trimester of pregnancy. The receptors shown here come from a female donor with multiple sclerosis, enrolled in a pregnancy study. Both conserved end residues are part of each CDR3. A D gene is named only where the DNA matches it firmly. Clone size appears in some rows only: once, few, many, or a class for an expanded clone.

TRBD1 . TRBJ2-1 TRBV4-1 TGCGCCAGCAGCCACACATCCGGCACAGGGGTGAAGTTCTTC CASSHTSGTGVKFF
. . TRBJ1-1 TRBV14 TGTGCCAGCAGCCAGGGAACAGGGAGTGAAGCTTTCTTT CASSQGTGSEAFF
. . TRBJ1-5 TRBV27 TGTGCCAGCAGTTTATCATCCGGGGGTAGCAATCAGCCCCAGCATTTT CASSLSSGGSNQPQHF
TRBD1 . TRBJ2-7 TRBV28 TGTGCCAGCAGTAACCCCGGGACAGGGTACGAGCAGTACTTC CASSNPGTGYEQYF
TRBD2 . TRBJ2-2 TRBV27 TGTGCCAGTGTGCCGGCGGGGGGTGGCGGGGAGCTGTTTTTT CASVPAGGGGELFF
. . TRBJ2-1 TRBV9 TGTGCCAGCAGCGTAGGAGGTAGTAGGGGTGAGCAGTTCTTC CASSVGGSRGEQFF
TRBD2 . TRBJ2-7 TRBV19 TGTGCCAGTAGTATGGGCAGCGGGATTTACGAGCAGTACTTC CASSMGSGIYEQYF
. once TRBJ2-7 TRBV19 TGTGCCAGTAGTATAAGCGGTTCTTCTTACGAGCAGTACTTC CASSISGSSYEQYF
. . TRBJ2-5 TRBV4-1 TGCGCCAGCAGCCAGGTGGACAGAGAGACCCAGTACTTC CASSQVDRETQYF
. . TRBJ2-7 TRBV10-2 TGCGCCAGCAGTCCGTACTACGAGCAGTACTTC CASSPYYEQYF
TRBD2 once TRBJ2-7 TRBV9 TGTGCCAGCAGCGTAGGCAGACTAGCGGAGACGTACGAGCAGTACTTC CASSVGRLAETYEQYF
. once TRBJ1-2 TRBV25-1 TGTGCCAGCAGTCCGCAGGGAAACTATGGCTACACCTTC CASSPQGNYGYTF
. . TRBJ1-2 TRBV5-1 TGCGCCAGCAGCTCCCGGACACGAAACTATGGCTACACCTTC CASSSRTRNYGYTF
. . TRBJ2-1 TRBV5-4 TGTGCCAGCAACCAACAGGAAGGCGATGAGCAGTTCTTC CASNQQEGDEQFF
TRBD2 . TRBJ2-7 TRBV19 TGTGCCAGTAGTAGCGGGAGGGGGTCGGGGGAGCAGTACTTC CASSSGRGSGEQYF
TRBD1 . TRBJ2-7 TRBV7-8 TGTGCCAGCAGCTTTCGGACAGGGGATAACGAGCAGTACTTC CASSFRTGDNEQYF
TRBD1 once TRBJ1-1 TRBV10-3 TGTGCCATTGGACAGGGAGGGACTGAAGCTTTCTTT CAIGQGGTEAFF
TRBD2 . TRBJ2-1 TRBV6-5 TGTGCCAGCAGTTCCGGGACTAGCGAACACAATGAGCAGTTCTTC CASSSGTSEHNEQFF
TRBD2 . TRBJ2-1 TRBV27 TGTGCCAGCAGCCAGACCGGGAGGACCTACAATGAGCAGTTCTTC CASSQTGRTYNEQFF
TRBD1 . TRBJ1-1 TRBV27 TGTGCCAGCAGCATACAGGGGAGAAGAACTGAAGCTTTCTTT CASSIQGRRTEAFF
. . TRBJ2-2 TRBV29-1 TGCAGCGTAACAGGGTGGACCGGGGAGCTGTTTTTT CSVTGWTGELFF
TRBD1 . TRBJ1-2 TRBV23-1 TGCGCCAGCAGTCAAGACTCCGACAGGGGGTTGGATGGCTACACCTTC CASSQDSDRGLDGYTF
. . TRBJ2-2 TRBV5-1 TGCGCCAGCAGCTTGGACAGGGACGGTCGATCGAACACCGGGGAGCTGTTTTTT CASSLDRDGRSNTGELFF
. . TRBJ1-1 TRBV21-1 TGTGCCAGCAGCAAAGTTCCCGACGGGATGAACACTGAAGCTTTCTTT CASSKVPDGMNTEAFF
. . TRBJ2-7 TRBV6-1 TGTGCCAGCAGGGGGGGTGTACAGGTCTACGAGCAGTACTTC CASRGGVQVYEQYF
. . TRBJ2-7 TRBV19 TGTGCCAGTAGTATTCCCCTAGCGAGCTCCTACGAGCAGTACTTC CASSIPLASSYEQYF
. . TRBJ2-1 TRBV27 TGTGCCAGCAGTGGTACCCCGAGAGAGCAGTTCTTC CASSGTPREQFF
. once TRBJ2-1 TRBV7-9 TGTGCCAGCAGCTTAGAGTGGAGTGAGCAGTTCTTC CASSLEWSEQFF
TRBD1 . TRBJ1-5 TRBV6-6 TGTGCCTCACAGGGGGGCCCCAATCAGCCCCAGCATTTT CASQGGPNQPQHF
TRBD1 . TRBJ1-2 TRBV7-9 TGTGCCAGCAGCCTAATTGACAGGGAAGACTATGGCTACACCTTC CASSLIDREDYGYTF
. . TRBJ2-7 TRBV11-3 TGTGCCAGCAGCTTAACAGAATCTTACGAGCAGTACTTC CASSLTESYEQYF
. . TRBJ2-7 TRBV5-1 TGCGCCAGCAGCCAATTAGACAGAAGCTACGAGCAGTACTTC CASSQLDRSYEQYF
. . TRBJ2-2 TRBV7-9 TGTGCCAGCTCACCGGGGGCCGGGGAGCTGTTTTTT CASSPGAGELFF